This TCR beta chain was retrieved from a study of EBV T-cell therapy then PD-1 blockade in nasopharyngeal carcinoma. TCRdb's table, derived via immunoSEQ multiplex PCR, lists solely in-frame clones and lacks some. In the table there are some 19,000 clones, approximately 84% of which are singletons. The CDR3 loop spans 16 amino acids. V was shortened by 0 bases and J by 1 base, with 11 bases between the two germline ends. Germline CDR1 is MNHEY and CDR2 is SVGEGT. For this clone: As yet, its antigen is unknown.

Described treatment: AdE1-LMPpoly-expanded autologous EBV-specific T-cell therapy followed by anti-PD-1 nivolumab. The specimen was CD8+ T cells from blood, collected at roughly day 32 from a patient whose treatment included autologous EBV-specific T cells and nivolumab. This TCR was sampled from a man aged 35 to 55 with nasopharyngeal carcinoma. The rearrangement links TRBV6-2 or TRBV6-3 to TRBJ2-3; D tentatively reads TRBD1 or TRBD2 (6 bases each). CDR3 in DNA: TGTGCCAGCAGTTACTCCGGGGGCCGGGGCACAGATACGCAGTATTTT. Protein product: CASSYSGGRGTDTQYF.